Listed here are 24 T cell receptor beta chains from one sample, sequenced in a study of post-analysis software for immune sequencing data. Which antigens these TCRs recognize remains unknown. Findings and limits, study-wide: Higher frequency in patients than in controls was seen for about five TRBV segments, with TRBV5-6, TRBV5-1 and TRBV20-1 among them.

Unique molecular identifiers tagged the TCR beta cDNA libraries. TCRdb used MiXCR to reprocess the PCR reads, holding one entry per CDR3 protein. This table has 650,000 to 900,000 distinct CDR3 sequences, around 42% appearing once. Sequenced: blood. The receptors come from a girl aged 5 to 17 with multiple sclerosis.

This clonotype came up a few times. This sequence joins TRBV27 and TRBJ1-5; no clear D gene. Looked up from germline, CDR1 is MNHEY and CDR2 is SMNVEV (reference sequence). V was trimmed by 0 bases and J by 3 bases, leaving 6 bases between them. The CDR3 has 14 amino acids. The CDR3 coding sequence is TGTGCCAGCAGTTTATCGTCCCACAATCAGCCCCAGCATTTT. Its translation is CASSLSSHNQPQHF.

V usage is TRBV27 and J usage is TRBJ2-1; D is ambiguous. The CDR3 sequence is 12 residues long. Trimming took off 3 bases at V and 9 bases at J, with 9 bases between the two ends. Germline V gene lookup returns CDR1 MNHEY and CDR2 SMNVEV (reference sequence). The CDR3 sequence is CASSFGMSEQFF. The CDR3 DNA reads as TGTGCCAGCAGTTTTGGGATGTCTGAGCAGTTCTTC.

In DNA form, the CDR3 reads TGTGCCAGCAGCTTGGGGGTCCGCTACGAGCAGTACTTC. Protein product: CASSLGVRYEQYF. The chain has TRBV5-6 and TRBJ2-7; D ambiguous. The CDR3 is 13 amino acids. Trimming took off 0 bases at V and 3 bases at J, with 7 bases between the two ends. Germline-derived CDR1 and CDR2 are SGHDT and YYEEEE.

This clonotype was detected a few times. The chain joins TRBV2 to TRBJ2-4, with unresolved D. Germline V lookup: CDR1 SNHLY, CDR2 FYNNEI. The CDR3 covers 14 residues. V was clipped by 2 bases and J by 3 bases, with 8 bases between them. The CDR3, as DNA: TGTGCCAGCAGTGAAACGTACGTCAAAAACATTCAGTACTTC. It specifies CASSETYVKNIQYF.

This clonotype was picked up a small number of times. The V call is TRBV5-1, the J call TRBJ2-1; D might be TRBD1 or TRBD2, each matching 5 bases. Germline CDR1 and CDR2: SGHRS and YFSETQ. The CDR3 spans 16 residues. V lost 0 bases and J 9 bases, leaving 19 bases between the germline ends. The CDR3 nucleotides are TGCGCCAGCAGCTTGGCCCCAGGGTTGGGAGAGGTTGAGCAGTTCTTC. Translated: CASSLAPGLGEVEQFF.

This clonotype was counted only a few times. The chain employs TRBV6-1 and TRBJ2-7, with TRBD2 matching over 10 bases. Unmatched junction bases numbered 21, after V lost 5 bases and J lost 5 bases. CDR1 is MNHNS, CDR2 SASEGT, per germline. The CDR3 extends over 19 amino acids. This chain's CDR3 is CASSQVSALAGAPWNEQYF. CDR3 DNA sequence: TGTGCCAGCAGTCAAGTCTCAGCCCTAGCGGGAGCTCCGTGGAACGAGCAGTACTTC.

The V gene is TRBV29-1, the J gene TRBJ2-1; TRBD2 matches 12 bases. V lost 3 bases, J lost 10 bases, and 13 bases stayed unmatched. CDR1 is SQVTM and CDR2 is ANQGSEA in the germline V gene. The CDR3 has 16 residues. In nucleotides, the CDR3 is TGCAGCGTTGATTCGGGACTAGCGGGTCCGTTGAGGGAGCAGTTCTTC. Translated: CSVDSGLAGPLREQFF.

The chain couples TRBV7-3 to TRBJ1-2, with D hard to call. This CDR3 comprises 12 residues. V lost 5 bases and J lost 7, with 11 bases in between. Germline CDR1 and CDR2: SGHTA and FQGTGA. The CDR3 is CASSHVEGGYTF. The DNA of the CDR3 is TGTGCCAGCAGCCACGTAGAGGGTGGCTACACCTTC.

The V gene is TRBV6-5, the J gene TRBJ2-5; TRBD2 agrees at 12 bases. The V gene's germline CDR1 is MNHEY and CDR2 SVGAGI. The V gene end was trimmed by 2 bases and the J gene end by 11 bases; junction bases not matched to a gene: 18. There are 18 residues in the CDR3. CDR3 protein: CASSYQGLAGPYGYKQYF. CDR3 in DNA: TGTGCCAGCAGTTACCAGGGACTAGCGGGCCCCTACGGCTACAAGCAGTACTTC.

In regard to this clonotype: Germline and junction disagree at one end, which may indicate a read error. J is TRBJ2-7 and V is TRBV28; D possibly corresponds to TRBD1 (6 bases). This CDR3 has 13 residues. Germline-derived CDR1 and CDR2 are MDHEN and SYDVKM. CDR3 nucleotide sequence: TGTGCCAGCGGGGTGGGGGCCTCCTACGGGCAGTACTTC. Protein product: CASGVGASYGQYF.

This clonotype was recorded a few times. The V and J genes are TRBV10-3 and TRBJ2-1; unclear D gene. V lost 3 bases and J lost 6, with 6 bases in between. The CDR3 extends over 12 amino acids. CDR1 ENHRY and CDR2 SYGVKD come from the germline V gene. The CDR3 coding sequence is TGTGCCATCAGTGAATTCCGCAATGAGCAGTTCTTC. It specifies CAISEFRNEQFF.

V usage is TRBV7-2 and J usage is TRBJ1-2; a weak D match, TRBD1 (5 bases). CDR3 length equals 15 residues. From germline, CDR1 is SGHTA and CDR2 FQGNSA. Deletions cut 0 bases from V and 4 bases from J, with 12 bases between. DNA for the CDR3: TGTGCCAGCAGCTTAGCCCCGGCGGGGCTCTATGGCTACACCTTC. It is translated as CASSLAPAGLYGYTF.

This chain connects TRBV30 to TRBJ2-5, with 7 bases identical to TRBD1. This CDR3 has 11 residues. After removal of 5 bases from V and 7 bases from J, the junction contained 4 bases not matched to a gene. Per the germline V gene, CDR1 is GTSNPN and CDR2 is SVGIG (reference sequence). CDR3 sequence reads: CAWQGDWTQYF. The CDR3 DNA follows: TGTGCCTGGCAGGGGGATTGGACCCAGTACTTC.

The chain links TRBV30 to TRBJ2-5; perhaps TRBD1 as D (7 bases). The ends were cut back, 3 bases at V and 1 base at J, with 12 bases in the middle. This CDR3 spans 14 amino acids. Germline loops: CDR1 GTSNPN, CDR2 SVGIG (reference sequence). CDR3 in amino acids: CAWRGGTVQETQYF. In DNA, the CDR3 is TGTGCCTGGAGGGGCGGGACAGTCCAAGAGACCCAGTACTTC.

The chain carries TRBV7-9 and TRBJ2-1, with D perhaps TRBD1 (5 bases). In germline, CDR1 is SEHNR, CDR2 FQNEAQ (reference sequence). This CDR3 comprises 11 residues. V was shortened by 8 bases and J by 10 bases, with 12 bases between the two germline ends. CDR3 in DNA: TGTGCCAGCTTCGCTAGGGGCGAGCAGTTCTTC. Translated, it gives CASFARGEQFF.

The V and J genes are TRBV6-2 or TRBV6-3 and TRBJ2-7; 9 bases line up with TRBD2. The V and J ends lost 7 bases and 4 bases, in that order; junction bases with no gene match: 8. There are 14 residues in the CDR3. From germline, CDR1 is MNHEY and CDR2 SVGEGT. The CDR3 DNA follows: TGTGCCAGCAAGCGGGCTAGCGGGAATTACGAGCAGTACTTC. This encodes CASKRASGNYEQYF.

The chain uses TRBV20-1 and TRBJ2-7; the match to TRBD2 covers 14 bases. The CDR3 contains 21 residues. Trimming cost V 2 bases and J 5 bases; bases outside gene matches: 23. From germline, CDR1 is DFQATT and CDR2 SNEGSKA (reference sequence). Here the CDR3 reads CSARTNRGAPGTSGSSHEQYF. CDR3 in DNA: TGCAGTGCTAGAACCAACAGGGGGGCACCAGGGACTAGCGGGAGCAGTCACGAGCAGTACTTC.

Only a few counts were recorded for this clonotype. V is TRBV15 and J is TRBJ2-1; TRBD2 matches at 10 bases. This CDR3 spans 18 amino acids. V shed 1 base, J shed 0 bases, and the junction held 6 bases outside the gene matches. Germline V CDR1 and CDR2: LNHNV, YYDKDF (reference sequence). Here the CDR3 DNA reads TGTGCCACCAGCAGAGGGACTAGCGGTTATAGCTCCTACAATGAGCAGTTCTTC. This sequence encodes CATSRGTSGYSSYNEQFF.

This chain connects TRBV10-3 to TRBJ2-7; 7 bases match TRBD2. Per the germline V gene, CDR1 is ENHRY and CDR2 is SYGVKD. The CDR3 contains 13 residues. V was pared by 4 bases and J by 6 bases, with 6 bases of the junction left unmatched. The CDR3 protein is CAISGGEGLEQYF. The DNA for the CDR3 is TGTGCCATCAGTGGGGGGGAGGGTCTCGAGCAGTACTTC.

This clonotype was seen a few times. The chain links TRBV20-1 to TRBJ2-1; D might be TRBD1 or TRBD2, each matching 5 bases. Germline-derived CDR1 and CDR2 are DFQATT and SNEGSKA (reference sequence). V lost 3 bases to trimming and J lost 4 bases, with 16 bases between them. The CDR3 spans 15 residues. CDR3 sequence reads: CSASATGTGYNEQFF. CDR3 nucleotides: TGCAGTGCTAGCGCCACCGGGACGGGATACAATGAGCAGTTCTTC.

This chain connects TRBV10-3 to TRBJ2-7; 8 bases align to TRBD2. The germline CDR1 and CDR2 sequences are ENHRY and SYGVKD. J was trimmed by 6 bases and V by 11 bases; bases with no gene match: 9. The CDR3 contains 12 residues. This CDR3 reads CAAGGTRSEQYF. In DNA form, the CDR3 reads TGTGCCGCGGGTGGGACTAGATCCGAGCAGTACTTC.

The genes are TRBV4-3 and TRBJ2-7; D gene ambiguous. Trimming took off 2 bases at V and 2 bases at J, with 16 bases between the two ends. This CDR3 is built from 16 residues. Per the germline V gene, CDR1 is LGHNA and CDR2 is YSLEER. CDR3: CASSQHLGLSTYEQYF. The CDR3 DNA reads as TGCGCCAGCAGCCAACACCTTGGGCTCTCAACCTACGAGCAGTACTTC.

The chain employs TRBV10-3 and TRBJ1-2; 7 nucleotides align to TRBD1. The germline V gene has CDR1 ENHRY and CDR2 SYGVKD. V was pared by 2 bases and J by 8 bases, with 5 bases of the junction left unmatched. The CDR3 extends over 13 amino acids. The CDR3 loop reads CAISEGDSRGYTF. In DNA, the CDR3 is TGTGCCATCAGTGAGGGGGACAGTCGAGGCTACACCTTC.

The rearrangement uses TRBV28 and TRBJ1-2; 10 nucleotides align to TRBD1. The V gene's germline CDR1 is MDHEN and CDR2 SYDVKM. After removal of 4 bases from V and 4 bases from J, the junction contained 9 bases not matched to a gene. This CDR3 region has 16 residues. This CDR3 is CASSSPDRGRGYGYTF. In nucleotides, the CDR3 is TGTGCCAGCAGTTCACCCGACAGGGGGCGCGGCTATGGCTACACCTTC.